Below are 18 T cell receptor beta chains sequenced from a single sample in a study of Ad26.COV2.S vaccination and SARS-CoV-2 variants. The sample's treatment: about 20 received Ad26.COV2.S at low or high dose, single or two shots; about 5 received placebo; per-sample allocation not given. Sampling was done on day 63 after the first vaccine or placebo injection. TCRdb keeps only in-frame clones here, not all; method: immunoSEQ multiplex PCR. The sample yields 350,000 to 400,000 clones, around nine tenths seen once. This sample comprised peripheral blood, obtained in a trial of Ad26.COV2.S vaccine versus placebo. All receptors come from a person aged 18-65 years who received the Ad26.COV2.S COVID-19 vaccine or a placebo.

The V gene is TRBV6-2 or TRBV6-3, the J gene TRBJ1-1; D uncertain. V lost 5 bases to trimming and J lost 8 bases, with 9 bases between them. The V gene's germline CDR1 is MNHEY and CDR2 SVGEGT. This CDR3 comprises 11 residues. CDR3 amino acids: CASSNLGEAFF. In nucleotides, the CDR3 is TGTGCCAGCAGTAATCTTGGAGAAGCTTTCTTT.

The V call is TRBV3-1 (or the pseudogene TRBV3-2), the J call TRBJ2-1; 12 bases fit TRBD2. The V gene end was trimmed by 3 bases and the J gene end by 7 bases; junction bases not matched to a gene: 7. CDR1 and CDR2 from the germline V gene are LGHDT and YNNKEL (reference sequence). The CDR3 spans 16 residues. The CDR3 region has the DNA TGTGCCAGCAGCCACCTAGCGGGGGGGCACGCAAATGAGCAGTTCTTC. Its translation is CASSHLAGGHANEQFF.

The V and J genes are TRBV19 and TRBJ1-1; TRBD1 agrees at 8 bases. CDR3 length: 15 amino acids. CDR1 is LNHDA and CDR2 is SQIVND in the germline V gene (reference sequence). V shed 4 bases and J 3 bases; nucleotides not matched to a gene: 7. The CDR3: CASSTGRGLDTEAFF. CDR3 sequence (DNA): TGTGCCAGTAGTACCGGCAGGGGGCTTGACACTGAAGCTTTCTTT.

This rearrangement joins TRBV29-1 to TRBJ1-2; 9 bases match TRBD1. CDR3 size: 12 residues. CDR1 is SQVTM, CDR2 ANQGSEA, per germline. The ends lost 7 bases at V and 6 bases at J; junction bases unmatched: 6. The CDR3 DNA reads as TGCAGCGGACAGGGGGAACTCGATGGCTACACCTTC. It yields the protein CSGQGELDGYTF.

The chain recombines TRBV7-2 with TRBJ2-7; 9 nucleotides align to TRBD1. Germline V gene sequence: CDR1 SGHTA, CDR2 FQGNSA. The CDR3 length is 15 residues. V shed 4 bases and J 4 bases; nucleotides not matched to a gene: 8. The CDR3 DNA is TGTGCCAGCAGCTCAAACAGGGGGCCGAGGTACGAGCAGTACTTC. It codes for CASSSNRGPRYEQYF.

The chain carries TRBV19 and TRBJ1-5; D is ambiguous. The CDR3 totals 15 residues. Germline V gene data show CDR1 as LNHDA and CDR2 as SQIVND (reference sequence). V gave up 5 bases and J gave up 5 bases, with 16 bases separating them. In nucleotides, the CDR3 is TGTGCCAGTAGTCCGGGGAGAATCGGCCATCAGCCCCAGCATTTT. This encodes CASSPGRIGHQPQHF.

This chain uses TRBV7-2 with TRBJ2-1; D might be TRBD2 (5 bases). CDR1 is SGHTA, CDR2 FQGNSA, per germline. The CDR3 consists of 12 residues. The V end was cut by 5 bases, the J end by 7 bases, with 9 bases between. In DNA, the CDR3 is TGTGCCAGCAGCCCCCCGGGGAATGAGCAGTTCTTC. It specifies CASSPPGNEQFF.

V gene TRBV9 combines with J gene TRBJ2-6; D remains unclear. With 3 bases removed from V and 4 bases from J, the gap between germline ends came to 8 bases. This CDR3 has 14 amino acids. Looked up from germline, CDR1 is SGDLS and CDR2 is YYNGEE. Here the CDR3 reads CASSAGPGANVLTF. CDR3 DNA: TGTGCCAGCAGCGCAGGACCCGGGGCCAACGTCCTGACTTTC.

The chain carries TRBV7-9 and TRBJ2-1; TRBD2 matches 9 bases. V gave up 2 bases and J gave up 5 bases; unmatched junction bases: 7. In germline, CDR1 is SEHNR, CDR2 FQNEAQ (reference sequence). The CDR3 is made up of 16 amino acids. The DNA for the CDR3 is TGTGCCAGCAGCTTAAATAGGGCTAGCGGGGACAATGAGCAGTTCTTC. The encoded protein is CASSLNRASGDNEQFF. The whole variable domain, filled in from reference TRBV7-9 and TRBJ2-1, reads DTGVSQNPRHKITKRGQNVTFRCDPISEHNRLYWYRQTLGQGPEFLTYFQNEAQLEKSRLLSDRFSAERPKGSFSTLEIQRTEQGDSAMYLCASSLNRASGDNEQFFGPGTRLTVL.

The chain combines TRBV12-3 or TRBV12-4 with TRBJ2-2; no firm D call. The CDR3 contains 12 residues. Trimming stripped 6 bases from V and 6 bases from J, with 8 bases between. In nucleotides, the CDR3 is TGTGCCAGCAGGATTGGCCCCGGGGAGCTGTTTTTT. This encodes CASRIGPGELFF.

The chain couples TRBV7-2 to TRBJ2-1; the D gene is possibly TRBD2 (6 bases). Germline V CDR1 and CDR2: SGHTA, FQGNSA. The ends were cut back, 3 bases at V and 6 bases at J, with 18 bases in the middle. This CDR3 region has 16 residues. The CDR3 region has the DNA TGTGCCAGCAGCTTGGTACCGGGACTTTTTGGCAATGAGCAGTTCTTC. Its translation is CASSLVPGLFGNEQFF.

This rearrangement joins TRBV10-1 to TRBJ2-5; 8 bases are shared with TRBD2. The junction had 16 bases not matched to a gene; V was cut back by 5 bases and J by 5 bases. The CDR3 is 17 residues long. Per germline, CDR1 WNHNN and CDR2 SYGVQD (reference sequence). The CDR3 region has the DNA TGCGCCAGCAGTCTCGGGGGAGGTAGCGGGGCCTCGGAGACCCAGTACTTC. This encodes CASSLGGGSGASETQYF.

This chain connects TRBV7-2 to TRBJ1-4, with D tentatively TRBD1 (5 bases). The V end was cut by 3 bases, the J end by 4 bases, with 12 bases between. Germline V lookup: CDR1 SGHTA, CDR2 FQGNSA. CDR3 length: 15 amino acids. This CDR3 is CASSLGDSDNEKLFF. The CDR3 DNA sequence: TGTGCCAGCAGCTTGGGGGACTCCGATAATGAAAAACTGTTTTTT. Filled out from reference TRBV7-2 and TRBJ1-4, the complete variable domain reads GAGVSQSPSNKVTEKGKDVELRCDPISGHTALYWYRQSLGQGLEFLIYFQGNSAPDKSGLPSDRFSAERTGGSVSTLTIQRTQQEDSAVYLCASSLGDSDNEKLFFGSGTQLSVL.

The table lists this clone with a count of one. The chain is built from TRBV3-1 (or the pseudogene TRBV3-2) and TRBJ1-1; the D is unclear. Germline CDR1 LGHDT, CDR2 YNNKEL (reference sequence). With 5 bases removed from V and 6 bases from J, the gap between germline ends came to 13 bases. The CDR3 contains 13 residues. The CDR3 nucleotides read TGTGCCAGCAGCTCGGGCCCTCGGGCTGAAGCTTTCTTT. Protein product: CASSSGPRAEAFF.

V gene TRBV6-5 combines with J gene TRBJ2-7; D not certain. The CDR3 is 13 residues long. Germline V gives CDR1 MNHEY, CDR2 SVGAGI. V lost 5 bases to trimming and J lost 2 bases, with 10 bases between them. In DNA form, the CDR3 reads TGTGCCAGCAGTCCAGTCGGCCCCTACGAGCAGTACTTC. This sequence encodes CASSPVGPYEQYF.

The chain couples TRBV19 to TRBJ1-2; 7 nucleotides match TRBD1. CDR3 length equals 13 residues. V shed 4 bases, J shed 4 bases, and the junction held 3 bases outside the gene matches. Germline CDR1 and CDR2: LNHDA and SQIVND (reference sequence). The CDR3 protein is CASSTGQFYGYTF. The CDR3 region has the DNA TGTGCCAGTAGTACGGGACAGTTCTATGGCTACACCTTC.

The genes are TRBV7-6 and TRBJ2-1, with 9 positions matching TRBD2. The ends lost 2 bases at V and 5 bases at J; junction bases unmatched: 7. The CDR3 sequence is 16 residues long. The V gene's germline CDR1 is SGHVS and CDR2 FNYEAQ. CDR3 protein: CASSLSGGGAHNEQFF. The CDR3 bases are TGTGCCAGCAGCTTATCCGGCGGGGGGGCGCACAATGAGCAGTTCTTC.

This chain joins TRBV11-2 and TRBJ2-5, with a tentative D call TRBD2 (6 bases). This CDR3 is built from 14 residues. The ends were cut back, 5 bases at V and 5 bases at J, with 15 bases in the middle. Per the germline V gene, CDR1 is SGHAT and CDR2 is FQNNGV. This CDR3 reads CASSPGTLGETQYF. The CDR3 coding sequence is TGTGCCAGCAGCCCAGGGACTTTAGGGGAGACCCAGTACTTC.